This TCR beta chain was found in a study of cytomegalovirus exposure and HLA in healthy donors. Overall study findings and caveats: In a later analysis, TCR beta V- and J-gene trimming showed a link to a missense DCLRE1C variant.

To note about this clone: Its antigen is unknown.

PCR employed 60 Vbeta and 13 Jbeta primers. Sequencing used immunoSEQ multiplex PCR; TCRdb keeps in-frame clones, though not all of them. The sample shows over 100,000 clones, and around 7% sits with its ten largest clones. The V end lost 2 bases, the J end lost 7 bases, and 12 bases lay between the germline ends. The CDR3 has 14 residues. The V gene's germline CDR1 is MNHEY and CDR2 SMNVEV (reference sequence). Sequenced sample: PBMCs. This receptor was identified in a man aged 35 to 55 in good health and CMV-seropositive. The chain uses TRBV27 and TRBJ2-1; TRBD2 might be the D (5 bases). In DNA form, the CDR3 reads TGTGCCAGCAGTTTAAACGCAGGCGGGAATGAGCAGTTCTTC. It specifies CASSLNAGGNEQFF.